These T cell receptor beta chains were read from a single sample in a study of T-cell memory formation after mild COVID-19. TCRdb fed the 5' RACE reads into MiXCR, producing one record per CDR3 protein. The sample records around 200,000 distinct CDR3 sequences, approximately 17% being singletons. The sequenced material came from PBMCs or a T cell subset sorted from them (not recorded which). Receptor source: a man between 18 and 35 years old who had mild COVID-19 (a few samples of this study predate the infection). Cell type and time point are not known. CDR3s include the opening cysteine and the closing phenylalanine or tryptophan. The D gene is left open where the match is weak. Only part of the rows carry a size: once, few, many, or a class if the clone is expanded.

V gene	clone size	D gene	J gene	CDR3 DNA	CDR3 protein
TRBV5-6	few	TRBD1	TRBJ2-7	TGTGCCAGCAGCAGGCAGGGGGCGGACTACGAGCAGTACTTC	CASSRQGADYEQYF
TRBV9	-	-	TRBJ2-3	TGTGCCAGCAGCGTAATGTCTAGCCCAGATACGCAGTATTTT	CASSVMSSPDTQYF
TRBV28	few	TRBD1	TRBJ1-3	TGTGCCAGCAGTTCGACAGGGGGCAGGATGTCTGGAAACACCATATATTTT	CASSSTGGRMSGNTIYF
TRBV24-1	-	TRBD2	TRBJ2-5	TGTGCCACCAGTGATTTAGGGAGGGGCCGTTACCAAGAGACCCAGTACTTC	CATSDLGRGRYQETQYF
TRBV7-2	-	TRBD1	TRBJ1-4	TGTGCCAGCAGCCCGGGACAGCCAGGAGTGGAAAAACTGTTTTTT	CASSPGQPGVEKLFF
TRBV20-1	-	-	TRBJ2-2	TGCAGTGCTAGACCCAGCACCGGGGAGCTGTTTTTT	CSARPSTGELFF
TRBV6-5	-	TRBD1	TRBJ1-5	TGTGCCAGCAGGACAGGGGTACATCAGCCCCAGCATTTT	CASRTGVHQPQHF
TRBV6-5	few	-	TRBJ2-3	TGTGCCAGCAGTTCTACCATCCAAGATACGCAGTATTTT	CASSSTIQDTQYF
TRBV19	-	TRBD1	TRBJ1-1	TGTGCCAGTACCCAACTCCGGGACAGGGGGCGAAACCCTGAAGCTTTCTTT	CASTQLRDRGRNPEAFF
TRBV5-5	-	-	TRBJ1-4	TGTGCCAGCAGCTTGGGGGTACGGGAAAAACTGTTTTTT	CASSLGVREKLFF
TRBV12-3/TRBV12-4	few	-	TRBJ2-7	TGTGCCAGCAGTTTTGGGGGCACAGCTTCCTACGAGCAGTACTTC	CASSFGGTASYEQYF
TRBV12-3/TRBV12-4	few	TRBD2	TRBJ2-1	TGTGCCAGCAGCCGGGGACTAGCGGGGGACAATGAGCAGTTCTTC	CASSRGLAGDNEQFF
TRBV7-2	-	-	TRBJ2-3	TGTGCCAGCAGCTTAGAAGCTGGGGGCCGGGGGGCAGATACGCAGTATTTT	CASSLEAGGRGADTQYF
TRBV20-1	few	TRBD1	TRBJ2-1	TGCAGTGCAAGGGGACAGAACAATGAGCAGTTCTTC	CSARGQNNEQFF